The 16 T cell receptor beta chains below were found in one sample sequenced in a study of blood T cells in healthy people across ages. Combining a sample-barcoded 5' primer with a J-beta primer mix, a second PCR ran for roughly 6 to 11 cycles. TCRdb used MiXCR to reprocess the 5' RACE reads, holding one entry per CDR3 protein. The top ten clones hold about a sixth of a sample with hundreds of thousands of distinct CDR3 sequences, about half of them seen once. The sequenced sample was blood. Receptor source: a man older than 75 in good health.

The V and J genes are TRBV5-1 and TRBJ2-1; tentatively, D is TRBD1 or TRBD2 (5 bases each). The CDR3 spans 14 residues. Trimming took off 0 bases at V and 13 bases at J, with 17 bases between the two ends. CDR1 and CDR2 from the germline V gene are SGHRS and YFSETQ. This CDR3 is CASSLELSVGTQFF. In DNA, the CDR3 is TGCGCCAGCAGCTTGGAGCTTAGCGTCGGGACCCAGTTCTTC.

This clonotype was observed many times. J is TRBJ1-4 and V is TRBV29-1, with D possibly matching TRBD1 (5 bases). Trimming left V 5 bases short and J 4 bases short, with 14 bases between. The CDR3 extends over 14 amino acids. Per germline, CDR1 SQVTM and CDR2 ANQGSEA. The CDR3 loop is CSVLPGLLNEKLFF. CDR3 DNA: TGCAGCGTTCTTCCGGGACTTCTTAATGAAAAACTGTTTTTT.

This sequence joins TRBV30 and TRBJ2-1; 11 bases fit TRBD2. V was pared by 1 base and J by 8 bases, with 7 bases of the junction left unmatched. The CDR3 extends over 15 amino acids. Germline CDR1 is GTSNPN and CDR2 is SVGIG (reference sequence). This CDR3 reads CAWSAGRTSGYEQFF. CDR3 DNA: TGTGCCTGGAGTGCCGGTCGGACTAGCGGGTATGAGCAGTTCTTC. The entire variable domain, with the rest obtained from reference TRBV30 and TRBJ2-1, is as follows: SQTIHQWPATLVQPVGSPLSLECTVEGTSNPNLYWYRQAAGRGLQLLFYSVGIGQISSEVPQNLSASRPQDRQFILSSKKLLLSDSGFYLCAWSAGRTSGYEQFFGPGTRLTVL.

This clonotype showed up just a few times. The rearrangement uses TRBV5-1 and TRBJ2-4, with D tentatively TRBD1 (6 bases). The tail of the sequence fits TRBJ2-7 better, so the J call may be wrong. The CDR3 sequence is 15 residues long. CDR1 SGHRS and CDR2 YFSETQ come from the germline V gene. The CDR3 bases are TGCGCCAGCAGCTTGGGGCAGGGGATGGCTTACGAGCAGTACTTC. It is translated as CASSLGQGMAYEQYF.

As regards this clonotype: With a much larger clone just one base away, this may be a read error. The V and J genes are TRBV20-1 and TRBJ1-6, with a tentative D call TRBD1 (5 bases). The CDR3 consists of 14 residues. Germline V gene data show CDR1 as DFQATT and CDR2 as SNEGSKA (reference sequence). The CDR3, as DNA: TGCAGTGCTAGAGATCAGGGTTGGAATTCACCCCCCCACTTT. This encodes CSARDQGWNSPPHF.

This clonotype was seen a few times. Being one base from a much bigger clone, this may be a read error. The CDR3 sequence is CASSRGLERNEQYF. Written as DNA, the CDR3 is TGTGCCAGCAGCCGGGGACTAGAGAGAAATGAGCAGTACTTC. This chain connects TRBV6-5 to TRBJ2-7; 8 nucleotides align to TRBD2. Trimming took 6 bases from V and 7 from J; bases not matched to a gene: 11. The length of the CDR3 is 14 residues. The V gene's germline CDR1 is MNHEY and CDR2 SVGAGI.

About this clonotype: The junction does not match germline at one end; this may be a read error. The CDR3 sequence: CGVSHRGRPDTQYF. In DNA form, the CDR3 reads TGCGGCGTCAGCCACAGGGGGCGGCCAGATACGCAGTATTTT. The J gene is TRBJ2-3, the V gene TRBV29-1; 9 positions match TRBD1. The CDR3 covers 14 residues. Germline values: CDR1 SQVTM, CDR2 ANQGSEA.

The rearrangement uses TRBV28 and TRBJ1-6; D gene uncertain. This CDR3 has 16 amino acids. Germline CDR1 is MDHEN and CDR2 is SYDVKM. V shed 4 bases and J shed 7 bases, with 17 bases lying between them. CDR3 coding DNA: TGTGCCAGCAGTTCCCCACGGAGTCAACTAAATTCACCCCTCCACTTT. Its translation: CASSSPRSQLNSPLHF. The full variable domain, completed using reference TRBV28 and TRBJ1-6, is DVKVTQSSRYLVKRTGEKVFLECVQDMDHENMFWYRQDPGLGLRLIYFSYDVKMKEKGDIPEGYSVSREKKERFSLILESASTNQTSMYLCASSSPRSQLNSPLHFGNGTRLTVT.

This clonotype has only a few counts. V gene TRBV2 combines with J gene TRBJ2-7; maybe TRBD2 (7 bases). CDR3 length: 15 amino acids. Per germline, CDR1 SNHLY and CDR2 FYNNEI. V was shortened by 2 bases and J by 4 bases, with 15 bases between the two germline ends. CDR3 in DNA: TGTGCCAGCAGTGAAAACGGGGGGCGCGGTTACGAGCAGTACTTC. Translating gives CASSENGGRGYEQYF.

Of note for this clonotype: Being one base from a much bigger clone, this may be a read error. CDR3 in amino acids: CASSSSAHNERFF. In DNA form, the CDR3 reads TGTGCCAGCAGCTCATCTGCGCACAATGAGCGGTTCTTC. The chain joins TRBV7-8 to TRBJ2-1; D not resolved. This CDR3 spans 13 amino acids. Germline loops: CDR1 SGHVS, CDR2 FQNEAQ.

The chain links TRBV28 to TRBJ2-3, with TRBD2 as a possible D gene (6 bases). Germline CDR1 reads MDHEN; CDR2 reads SYDVKM. The CDR3 has 15 residues. Trimming cost V 6 bases and J 4 bases, with 17 bases left between them. The chain's CDR3 is CASSFRLGGPDTQYF. DNA for the CDR3: TGTGCCAGCAGCTTCAGACTAGGAGGTCCAGATACGCAGTATTTT.

The V and J genes are TRBV10-3 and TRBJ2-5, with D maybe TRBD1 (6 bases). The J call may be incorrect, as the DNA end agrees better with TRBJ2-7. In germline, CDR1 is ENHRY, CDR2 SYGVKD. The CDR3 length is 13 residues. The CDR3 DNA is TGTGCCGGCCAGGGGCCCAGCTCCTACGAGCAGTACTTC. Its translation is CAGQGPSSYEQYF.

The gene calls are TRBV27 and TRBJ2-3, with D perhaps assigned TRBD1 or TRBD2 (5 bases each). The germline V gene encodes CDR1 MNHEY and CDR2 SMNVEV (reference sequence). V was clipped by 3 bases and J by 5 bases, with 18 bases between them. This CDR3 comprises 16 residues. The CDR3 loop reads CASSLGETKKRDTQYF. Here the CDR3 DNA reads TGTGCCAGCAGTTTGGGGGAGACCAAGAAACGAGATACGCAGTATTTT.

V is TRBV29-1 and J is TRBJ1-1; a weak D match, TRBD1 (6 bases). V was clipped by 7 bases and J by 1 base, with 13 bases between them. The CDR3 has 13 amino acids. Germline V gene sequence: CDR1 SQVTM, CDR2 ANQGSEA. CDR3 amino acids: CSACRGPNTEAFF. Written as DNA, the CDR3 is TGCAGCGCTTGCAGGGGCCCGAACACTGAAGCTTTCTTT.

The rearrangement links TRBV10-3 to TRBJ2-3; D is undetermined. This CDR3 contains 13 residues. Germline V lookup: CDR1 ENHRY, CDR2 SYGVKD. Trimming shortened V by 6 bases and J by 5 bases, and 12 bases separated the two germline ends. CDR3: CAISDPKGDTQYF. CDR3 nucleotide sequence: TGTGCCATCAGCGATCCGAAGGGAGATACGCAGTATTTT.

The V gene is TRBV12-3 or TRBV12-4, the J gene TRBJ2-1; D unresolved. V was trimmed by 3 bases and J by 5 bases, leaving 20 bases between them. There are 17 residues in the CDR3. Here the CDR3 DNA reads TGTGCCAGCAGTTTCGGTAAGGGATTCCGGCAGAACAATGAGCAGTTCTTC. Protein: CASSFGKGFRQNNEQFF.